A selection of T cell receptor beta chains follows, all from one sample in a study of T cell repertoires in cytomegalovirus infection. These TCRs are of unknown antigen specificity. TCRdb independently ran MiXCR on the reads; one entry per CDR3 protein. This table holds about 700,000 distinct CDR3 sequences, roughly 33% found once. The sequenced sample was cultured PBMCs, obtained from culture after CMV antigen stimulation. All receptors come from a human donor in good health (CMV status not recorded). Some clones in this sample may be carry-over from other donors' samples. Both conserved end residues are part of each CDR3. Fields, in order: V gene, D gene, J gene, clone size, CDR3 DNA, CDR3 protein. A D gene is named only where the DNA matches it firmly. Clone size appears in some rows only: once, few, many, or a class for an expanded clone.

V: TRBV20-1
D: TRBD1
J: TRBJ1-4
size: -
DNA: TGCAGTGCTAGAGATCGTACAGGGGGCTCAAAACTGTTTTTT
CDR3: CSARDRTGGSKLFF

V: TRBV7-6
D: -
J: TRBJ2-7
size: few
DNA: TGTGCCAGCAGCTTAGTCCGGGAACAAGGCGAGCAGTACTTC
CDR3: CASSLVREQGEQYF

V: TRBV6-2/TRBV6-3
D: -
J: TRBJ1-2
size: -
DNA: TGTGCCAGCAGCCTAGCAAGGGCAGGACGAGGCCCCTATGGCTACACCTTC
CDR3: CASSLARAGRGPYGYTF

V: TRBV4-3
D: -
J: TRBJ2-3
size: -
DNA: TGCGCCAGCAGCCCAAAAGACACAGATACGCAGTATTTT
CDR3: CASSPKDTDTQYF

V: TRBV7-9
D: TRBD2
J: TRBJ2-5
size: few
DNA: TGTGCCGTCTCGCGGGAGAGGGAGACCCAGTACTTC
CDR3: CAVSRERETQYF

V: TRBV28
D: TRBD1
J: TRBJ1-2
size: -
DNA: TGTGCCAGCAGTTCGACAGGGGAAGGTAGCTATGGCTACACCTTC
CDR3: CASSSTGEGSYGYTF

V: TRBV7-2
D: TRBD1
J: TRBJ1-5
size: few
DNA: TGTGCCAGCGGGCCAAACAGGGGATACCAGCATTTT
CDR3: CASGPNRGYQHF

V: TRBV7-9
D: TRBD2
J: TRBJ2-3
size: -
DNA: TGTGCCAGCAGCTTTACGACTAGCGGGGGCACAGATACGCAGTATTTT
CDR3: CASSFTTSGGTDTQYF

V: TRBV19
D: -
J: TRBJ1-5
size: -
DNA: TGTGCCAGTAGTATCGAAACAGGGTATAGCAATCAGCCCCAGCATTTT
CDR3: CASSIETGYSNQPQHF

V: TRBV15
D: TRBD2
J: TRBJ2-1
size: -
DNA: TGTGCCACCAGCAGAGATCGGGCTAGCGGGGGGGATGAGCAGTTCTTC
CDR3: CATSRDRASGGDEQFF

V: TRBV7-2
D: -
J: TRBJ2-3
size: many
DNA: TGTGCCAGCAGCTTCACTTGGGGGGCGAAAGATACGCAGTATTTT
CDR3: CASSFTWGAKDTQYF

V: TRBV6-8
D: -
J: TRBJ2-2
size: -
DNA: TGTGCCAGCAGTTACTCGACGGGGGTCGGGGAGCTGTTTTTT
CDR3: CASSYSTGVGELFF

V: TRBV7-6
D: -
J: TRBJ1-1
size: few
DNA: TGTGCCAGCAGCTTCGATGGGGAGAACACTGAAGCTTTCTTT
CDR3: CASSFDGENTEAFF

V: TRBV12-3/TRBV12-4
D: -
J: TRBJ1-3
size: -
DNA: TGTGCCAGCAGACCACCATGGGGGGGGGAGGGAAACACCATATATTTT
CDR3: CASRPPWGGEGNTIYF

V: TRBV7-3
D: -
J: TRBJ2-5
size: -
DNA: TGTGCCAGCAGCTTAGAACAGGGAGGTGTGGAGACCCAGTACTTC
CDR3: CASSLEQGGVETQYF

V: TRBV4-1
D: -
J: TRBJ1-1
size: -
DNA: TGCGCCAGCACCTCAGGGAGAGTAGTTGAATCGGACACTGAAGCTTTCTTT
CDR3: CASTSGRVVESDTEAFF

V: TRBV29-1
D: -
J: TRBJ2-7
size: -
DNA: TGCAGCGTTATAGTGGCAAACTACGAGCAGTACTTC
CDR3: CSVIVANYEQYF

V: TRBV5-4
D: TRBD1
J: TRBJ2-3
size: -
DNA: TGTGCCAGCAGCCGAACGGACAGGGGTACAGATACGCAGTATTTT
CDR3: CASSRTDRGTDTQYF

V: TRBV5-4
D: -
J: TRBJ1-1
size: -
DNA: TGTGCCAGCAGCCAACCCACCGTGACCATGAACACTGAAGCTTTCTTT
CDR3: CASSQPTVTMNTEAFF

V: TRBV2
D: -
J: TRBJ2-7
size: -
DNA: TGTGCCAGGGGGAAGGGAGAAAACTACGAGCAGTACTTC
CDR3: CARGKGENYEQYF

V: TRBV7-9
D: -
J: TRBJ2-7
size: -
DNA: TGTGCCAGCAGCCCTAGGACTGGAGACTCCTACGAGCAGTACTTC
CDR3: CASSPRTGDSYEQYF

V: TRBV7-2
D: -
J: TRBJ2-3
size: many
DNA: TGTGCCAGCAGCTCCAGATCTCAGGCAGATACGCAGTATTTT
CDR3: CASSSRSQADTQYF